The 10 T cell receptor beta chains listed next were all sequenced from one sample in a study of T cell changes during pregnancy in multiple sclerosis. TCRdb's table, derived via immunoSEQ multiplex PCR, lists solely in-frame clones and lacks some. The table records about 75,000 clones, around 94% of them present only once. The sequenced sample was CD4+ T cells from peripheral blood mononuclear cells, obtained after pregnancy. These receptors originate from a female donor with multiple sclerosis, enrolled in a pregnancy study.

The chain couples TRBV19 to TRBJ1-2; 11 positions match TRBD1. The CDR3 runs to 16 residues. CDR1 and CDR2 from the germline V gene are LNHDA and SQIVND (reference sequence). V lost 5 bases, J lost 4 bases, and 9 bases stayed unmatched. The CDR3 sequence is CASSLDWTGGGYGYTF. CDR3 bases: TGTGCCAGTAGTCTGGATTGGACAGGGGGCGGCTATGGCTACACCTTC.

This clone has more than one count but fewer than ten. V gene TRBV19 combines with J gene TRBJ2-3; 7 nucleotides align to TRBD2. Germline CDR1 reads LNHDA; CDR2 reads SQIVND (reference sequence). The junction had 1 base not matched to a gene; V was cut back by 1 base and J by 3 bases. This CDR3 region has 14 residues. This chain's CDR3 is CASSIGGGTDTQYF. The CDR3 DNA is TGTGCCAGTAGTATAGGGGGGGGGACAGATACGCAGTATTTT.

The gene calls are TRBV27 and TRBJ2-1; 8 nucleotides match TRBD2. This CDR3 region has 14 residues. Germline values: CDR1 MNHEY, CDR2 SMNVEV (reference sequence). V lost 7 bases and J lost 6; bases outside the gene matches: 8. The CDR3 is CASNSAGAVNEQFF. The DNA for the CDR3 is TGTGCCAGCAACTCAGCGGGAGCTGTCAATGAGCAGTTCTTC.

This clone was found once. The chain employs TRBV7-8 and TRBJ2-7, with D perhaps TRBD1 (5 bases). Germline lookup yields CDR1 SGHVS and CDR2 FQNEAQ. CDR3 length: 15 residues. V gave up 6 bases and J gave up 3 bases, with 18 bases separating them. CDR3 in amino acids: CASSTNPGLGYEQYF. Written as DNA, the CDR3 is TGTGCCAGCAGTACCAACCCAGGGCTAGGCTACGAGCAGTACTTC.

The chain carries TRBV18 and TRBJ2-7, with D possibly matching TRBD2 (6 bases). The ends were cut back, 4 bases at V and 3 bases at J, with 10 bases in the middle. Germline values: CDR1 KGHSH, CDR2 LQKENI. The CDR3 has 13 amino acids. CDR3 residues: CASSRTSFYEQYF. As DNA, the CDR3 is TGTGCCAGCTCACGCACTAGCTTCTACGAGCAGTACTTC.

The CDR3 loop reads CASSFTSLSSYEQYF. CDR3 DNA: TGTGCCAGCAGCTTTACTAGTCTGAGCTCCTACGAGCAGTACTTC. The chain couples TRBV5-6 to TRBJ2-7; tentative D call: TRBD2 (5 bases). V lost 2 bases and J lost 0, with 12 bases in between. This CDR3 spans 15 amino acids. From germline, CDR1 is SGHDT and CDR2 YYEEEE. Based on the CDR3 plus reference TRBV5-6 and TRBJ2-7, the full variable domain is DAGVTQSPTHLIKTRGQQVTLRCSPKSGHDTVSWYQQALGQGPQFIFQYYEEEERQRGNFPDRFSGHQFPNYSSELNVNALLLGDSALYLCASSFTSLSSYEQYFGPGTRLTVT.

This rearrangement joins TRBV9 to TRBJ2-1; perhaps TRBD2 as D (6 bases). The V gene's germline CDR1 is SGDLS and CDR2 YYNGEE. CDR3 size: 17 residues. Trimming left V 0 bases short and J 3 bases short, with 16 bases between. The CDR3 DNA is TGTGCCAGCAGCGTAGAAGGAGGGCGGCCCTACTACAATGAGCAGTTCTTC. Its protein product is CASSVEGGRPYYNEQFF.

On this clone: One end of the junction is discordant with germline, which a read error may explain. V is TRBV6-1 and J is TRBJ2-1; TRBD1 matches 9 bases. The CDR3 spans 12 residues. The germline V gene encodes CDR1 MNHNS and CDR2 SASEGT. The DNA for the CDR3 is TGTGCCAGCAGTGAAGCGGGGACAGGGTGGATCTTC. This translates into CASSEAGTGWIF.

V and J are TRBV6-6 and TRBJ2-1; TRBD2 aligns across 8 bases. Per the germline V gene, CDR1 is MNHNY and CDR2 is SVGAGI (reference sequence). The CDR3 loop spans 14 amino acids. The V and J ends lost 2 bases and 8 bases, in that order; junction bases with no gene match: 5. Here the CDR3 DNA reads TGTGCCAGCAGTTACCCGGGGGGGGGTCATGAGCAGTTCTTC. Amino acid sequence: CASSYPGGGHEQFF.

This clone was seen a single time. V gene TRBV20-1 combines with J gene TRBJ2-1; D gene uncertain. The germline V gene has CDR1 DFQATT and CDR2 SNEGSKA (reference sequence). The CDR3 loop spans 11 amino acids. V dropped 8 bases and J dropped 8 bases, with 13 bases sitting between them. CDR3 sequence (DNA): TGCAGTACCTGGTTGAGCGATGAGCAGTTCTTC. This translates into CSTWLSDEQFF.